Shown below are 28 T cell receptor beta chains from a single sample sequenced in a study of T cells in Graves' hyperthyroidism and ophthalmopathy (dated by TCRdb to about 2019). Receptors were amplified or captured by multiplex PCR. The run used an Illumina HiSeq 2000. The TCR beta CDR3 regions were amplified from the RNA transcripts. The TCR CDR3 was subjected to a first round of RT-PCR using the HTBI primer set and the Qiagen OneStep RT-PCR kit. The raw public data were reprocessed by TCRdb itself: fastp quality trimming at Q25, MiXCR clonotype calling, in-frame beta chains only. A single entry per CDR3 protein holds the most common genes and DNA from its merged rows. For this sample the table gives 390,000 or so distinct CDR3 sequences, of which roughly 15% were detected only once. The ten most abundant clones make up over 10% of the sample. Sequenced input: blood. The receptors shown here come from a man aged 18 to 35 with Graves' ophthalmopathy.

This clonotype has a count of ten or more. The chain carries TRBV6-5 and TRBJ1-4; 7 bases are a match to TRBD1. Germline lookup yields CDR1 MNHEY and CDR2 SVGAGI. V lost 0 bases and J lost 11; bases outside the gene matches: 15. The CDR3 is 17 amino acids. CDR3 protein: CASSYSSGAGGGDKLFF. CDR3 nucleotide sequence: TGTGCCAGCAGTTACTCGTCCGGGGCAGGGGGTGGGGACAAACTGTTTTTT.

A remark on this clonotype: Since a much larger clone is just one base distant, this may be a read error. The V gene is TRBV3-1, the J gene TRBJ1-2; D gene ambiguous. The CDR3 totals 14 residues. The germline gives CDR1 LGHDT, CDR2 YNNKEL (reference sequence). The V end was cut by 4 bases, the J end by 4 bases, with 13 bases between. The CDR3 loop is CASSRAGDVYGYTF. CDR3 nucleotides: TGTGCCAGCAGCCGGGCCGGGGATGTCTATGGCTACACCTTC.

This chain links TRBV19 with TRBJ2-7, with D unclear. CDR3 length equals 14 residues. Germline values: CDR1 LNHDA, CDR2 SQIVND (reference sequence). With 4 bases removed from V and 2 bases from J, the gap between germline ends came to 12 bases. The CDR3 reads CASSRLPGTYEQYF. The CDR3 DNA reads TGTGCCAGTAGTAGGCTTCCTGGAACCTACGAGCAGTACTTC.

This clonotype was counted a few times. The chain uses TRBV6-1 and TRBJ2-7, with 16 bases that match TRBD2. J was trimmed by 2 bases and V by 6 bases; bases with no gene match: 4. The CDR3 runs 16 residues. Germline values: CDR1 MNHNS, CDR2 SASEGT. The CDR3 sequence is CASSPGTSGGAYEQYF. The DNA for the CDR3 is TGTGCCAGCAGCCCCGGGACTAGCGGGGGGGCCTACGAGCAGTACTTC.

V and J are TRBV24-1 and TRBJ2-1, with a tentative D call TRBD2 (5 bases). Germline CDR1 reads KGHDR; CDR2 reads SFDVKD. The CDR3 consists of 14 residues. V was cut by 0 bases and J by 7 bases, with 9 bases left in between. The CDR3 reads CATSDLDGVNEQFF. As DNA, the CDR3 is TGTGCCACCAGTGATTTGGACGGGGTTAATGAGCAGTTCTTC.

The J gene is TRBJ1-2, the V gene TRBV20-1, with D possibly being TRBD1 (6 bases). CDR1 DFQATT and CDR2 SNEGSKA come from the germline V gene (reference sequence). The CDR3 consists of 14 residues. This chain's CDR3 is CSPVVGADGAGYTF. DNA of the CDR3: TGCAGCCCGGTGGTGGGGGCTGACGGGGCTGGCTACACCTTC.

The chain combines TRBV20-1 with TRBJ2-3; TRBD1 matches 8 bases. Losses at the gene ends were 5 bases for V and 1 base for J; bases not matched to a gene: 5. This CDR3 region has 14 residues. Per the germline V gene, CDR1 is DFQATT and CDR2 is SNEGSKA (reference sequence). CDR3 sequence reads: CSAQRQGRTDTQYF. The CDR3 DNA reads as TGCAGTGCTCAAAGACAGGGGCGCACAGATACGCAGTATTTT.

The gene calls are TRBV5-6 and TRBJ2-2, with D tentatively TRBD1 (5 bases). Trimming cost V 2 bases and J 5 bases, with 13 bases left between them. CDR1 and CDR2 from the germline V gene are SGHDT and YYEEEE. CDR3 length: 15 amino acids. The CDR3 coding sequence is TGTGCCAGCAGCTTTATGGGGCTGGGTACCGGGGAGCTGTTTTTT. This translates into CASSFMGLGTGELFF.

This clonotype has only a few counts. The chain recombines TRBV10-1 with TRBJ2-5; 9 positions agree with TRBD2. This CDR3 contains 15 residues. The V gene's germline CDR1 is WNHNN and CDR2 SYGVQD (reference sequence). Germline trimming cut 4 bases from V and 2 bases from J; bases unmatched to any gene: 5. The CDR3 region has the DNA TGCGCCAGCAGTGGAGAGCGGGGGGCACAAGAGACCCAGTACTTC. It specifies CASSGERGAQETQYF.

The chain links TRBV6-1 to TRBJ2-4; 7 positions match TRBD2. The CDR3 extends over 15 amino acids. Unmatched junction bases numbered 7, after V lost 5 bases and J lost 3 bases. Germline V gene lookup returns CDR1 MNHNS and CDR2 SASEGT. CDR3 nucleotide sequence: TGTGCCAGCAGTTTGGGACTAACGAGCAAAAACATTCAGTACTTC. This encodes CASSLGLTSKNIQYF.

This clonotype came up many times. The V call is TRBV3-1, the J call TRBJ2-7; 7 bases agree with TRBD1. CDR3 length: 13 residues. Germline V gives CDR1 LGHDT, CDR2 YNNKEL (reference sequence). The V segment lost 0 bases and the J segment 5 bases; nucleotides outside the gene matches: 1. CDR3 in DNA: TGTGCCAGCAGCCAAGAAGGGGGCCACGAGCAGTACTTC. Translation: CASSQEGGHEQYF.

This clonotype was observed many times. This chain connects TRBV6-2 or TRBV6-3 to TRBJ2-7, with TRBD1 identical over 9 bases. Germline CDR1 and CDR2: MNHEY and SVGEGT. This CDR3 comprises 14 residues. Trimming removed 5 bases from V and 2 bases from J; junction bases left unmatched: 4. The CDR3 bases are TGTGCCAGCAGTCCCCGGGACAGGGCCTACGAGCAGTACTTC. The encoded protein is CASSPRDRAYEQYF.

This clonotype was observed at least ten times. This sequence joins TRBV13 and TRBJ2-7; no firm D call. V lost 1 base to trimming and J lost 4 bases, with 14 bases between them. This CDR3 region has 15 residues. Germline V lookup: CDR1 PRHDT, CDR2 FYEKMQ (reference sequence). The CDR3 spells CASSLVPSERYEQYF. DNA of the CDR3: TGTGCCAGCAGCTTAGTCCCAAGCGAGAGATACGAGCAGTACTTC.

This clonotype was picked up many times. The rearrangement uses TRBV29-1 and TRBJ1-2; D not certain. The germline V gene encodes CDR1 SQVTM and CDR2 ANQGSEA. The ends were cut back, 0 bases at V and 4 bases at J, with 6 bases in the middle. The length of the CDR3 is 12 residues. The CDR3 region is CSVEDEIYGYTF. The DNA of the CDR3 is TGCAGCGTTGAAGATGAGATCTATGGCTACACCTTC.

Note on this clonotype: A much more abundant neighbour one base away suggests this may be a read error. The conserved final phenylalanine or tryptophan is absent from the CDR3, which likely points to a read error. The CDR3 DNA sequence: TGCGCCAGCAGCTTGGAACAGAACACTGAAGCTTTCCTT. Residues: CASSLEQNTEAFL. The chain is built from TRBV5-1 and TRBJ1-1; the D is unclear. Germline V lookup: CDR1 SGHRS, CDR2 YFSETQ. Trimming pared 0 bases from V and 1 base from J, leaving 4 bases between. This CDR3 region has 13 residues.

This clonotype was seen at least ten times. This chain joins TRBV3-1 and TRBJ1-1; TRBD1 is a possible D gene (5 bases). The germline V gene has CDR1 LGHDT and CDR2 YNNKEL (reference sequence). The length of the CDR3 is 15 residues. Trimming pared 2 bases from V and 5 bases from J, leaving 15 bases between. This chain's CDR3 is CASSQTGGGGTEAFF. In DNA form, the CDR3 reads TGTGCCAGCAGCCAAACAGGCGGGGGGGGTACTGAAGCTTTCTTT.

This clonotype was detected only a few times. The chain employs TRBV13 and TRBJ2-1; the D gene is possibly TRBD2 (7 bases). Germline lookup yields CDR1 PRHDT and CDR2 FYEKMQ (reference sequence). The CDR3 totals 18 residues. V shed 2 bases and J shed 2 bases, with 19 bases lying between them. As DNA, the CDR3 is TGTGCCAGCAGCTTATCGGGGGGCGCGGGTTTAACCTACAATGAGCAGTTCTTC. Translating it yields CASSLSGGAGLTYNEQFF.

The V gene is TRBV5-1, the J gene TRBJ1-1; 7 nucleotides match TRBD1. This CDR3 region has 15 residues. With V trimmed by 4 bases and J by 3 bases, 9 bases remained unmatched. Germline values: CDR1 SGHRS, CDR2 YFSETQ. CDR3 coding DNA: TGCGCCAGCAGCGCGGCTCCAGGGGGTGACACTGAAGCTTTCTTT. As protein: CASSAAPGGDTEAFF.

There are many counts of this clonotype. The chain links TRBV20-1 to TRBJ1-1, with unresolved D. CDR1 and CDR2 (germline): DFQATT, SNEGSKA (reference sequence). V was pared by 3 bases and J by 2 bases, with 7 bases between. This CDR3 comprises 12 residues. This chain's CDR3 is CSASHRNTEAFF. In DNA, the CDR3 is TGCAGTGCTAGTCACAGAAACACTGAAGCTTTCTTT.

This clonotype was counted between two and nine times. CDR3 region: CASSLGLAGSGANVLTF. CDR3 in DNA: TGCGCCAGCAGCTTGGGACTAGCGGGCTCTGGGGCCAACGTCCTGACTTTC. The chain is built from TRBV5-1 and TRBJ2-6; 10 bases map to TRBD2. This CDR3 spans 17 amino acids. The trim removed 0 bases at V and 0 bases at J, leaving 0 bases unmatched. The germline CDR1 and CDR2 sequences are SGHRS and YFSETQ.

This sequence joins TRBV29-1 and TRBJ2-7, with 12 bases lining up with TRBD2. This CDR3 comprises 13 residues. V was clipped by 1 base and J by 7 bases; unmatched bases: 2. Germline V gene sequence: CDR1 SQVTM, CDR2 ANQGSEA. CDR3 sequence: CSVEGLAGGEQYF. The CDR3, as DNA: TGCAGCGTTGAAGGGCTAGCGGGAGGGGAGCAGTACTTC.

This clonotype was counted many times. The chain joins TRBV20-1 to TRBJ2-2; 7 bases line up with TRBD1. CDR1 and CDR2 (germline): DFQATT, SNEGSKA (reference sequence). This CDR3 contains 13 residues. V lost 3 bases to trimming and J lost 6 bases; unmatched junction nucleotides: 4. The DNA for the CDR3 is TGCAGTGCTAGGGGGACAGTCGCCGGGGAGCTGTTTTTT. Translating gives CSARGTVAGELFF.

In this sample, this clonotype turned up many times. CDR3 sequence: CASSRDRGVQPQHF. CDR3 in DNA: TGTGCCAGCAGTCGGGACAGGGGTGTTCAGCCCCAGCATTTT. This sequence joins TRBV2 and TRBJ1-5; 10 bases fit TRBD1. CDR1 is SNHLY and CDR2 is FYNNEI in the germline V gene. The length of the CDR3 is 14 residues. V gave up 5 bases and J gave up 6 bases; unmatched junction bases: 4.

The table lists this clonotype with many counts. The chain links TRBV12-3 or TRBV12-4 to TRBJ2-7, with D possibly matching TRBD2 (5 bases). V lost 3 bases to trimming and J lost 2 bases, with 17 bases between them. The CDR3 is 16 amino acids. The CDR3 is CASSLGVREMAYEQYF. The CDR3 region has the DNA TGTGCCAGCAGTTTGGGAGTCCGGGAAATGGCCTACGAGCAGTACTTC.

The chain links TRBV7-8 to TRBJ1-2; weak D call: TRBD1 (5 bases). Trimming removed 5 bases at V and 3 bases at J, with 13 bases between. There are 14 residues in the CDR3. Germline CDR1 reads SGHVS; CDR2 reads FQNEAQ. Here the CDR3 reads CASSPTGTDYGYTF. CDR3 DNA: TGTGCCAGCAGCCCTACGGGGACTGACTATGGCTACACCTTC.

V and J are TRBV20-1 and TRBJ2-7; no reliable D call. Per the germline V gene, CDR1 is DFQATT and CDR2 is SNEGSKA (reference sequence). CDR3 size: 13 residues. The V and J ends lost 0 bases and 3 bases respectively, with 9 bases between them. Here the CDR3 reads CSARDLSFYEQYF. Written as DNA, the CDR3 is TGCAGTGCTAGAGATTTGAGCTTCTACGAGCAGTACTTC.

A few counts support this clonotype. The CDR3, as DNA: TGTGCCACCCGGTCAGAGGGCAATCAGCCCCAGCATTTT. Translation: CATRSEGNQPQHF. The chain couples TRBV15 to TRBJ1-5; D unclear. The germline gives CDR1 LNHNV, CDR2 YYDKDF (reference sequence). The CDR3 runs to 13 residues. Trimming shortened V by 8 bases and J by 2 bases, and 10 bases separated the two germline ends.

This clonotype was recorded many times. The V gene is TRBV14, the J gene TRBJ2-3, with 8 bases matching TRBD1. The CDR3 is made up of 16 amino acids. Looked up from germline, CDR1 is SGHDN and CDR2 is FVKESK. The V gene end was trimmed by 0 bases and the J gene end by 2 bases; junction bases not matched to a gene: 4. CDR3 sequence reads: CASSQETGGLTDTQYF. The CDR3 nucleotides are TGTGCCAGCAGCCAAGAAACAGGGGGGCTCACAGATACGCAGTATTTT.